The 15 T cell receptor beta chains reported below all come from one sample, sequenced in a study of tumor-infiltrating lymphocytes in primary liver carcinoma. Between about 19 and 34 mg of unsorted bulk tissue served as the source from which RNA and DNA were co-extracted. Synthesis of TCR beta cDNA was carried out from approximately 0.55 ug total RNA with a constant-region primer. Sequencing libraries for TCR beta derived from three nested multiplex PCR rounds that used slightly modified ARM-PCR. A C-beta reverse primer and TRBV1-TRBV30 forward primers served in each of the first two PCR rounds, at approximately 10 cycles apiece. One entry per CDR3 protein results from TCRdb running MiXCR on the multiplex PCR reads. The profile shows some 100,000 distinct CDR3 sequences, around 73% of them singletons. The sample taken for sequencing was liver tumor tissue from sampling region 2. The sample's subset: tumor region T2, inferior pole. These receptors all stem from a woman in her sixties or seventies with primary liver carcinoma and hepatitis B virus infection.

This clonotype is a singleton in its sample. A read error is likely, as this CDR3 ends without the conserved phenylalanine or tryptophan. The chain joins TRBV6-2 or TRBV6-3 to TRBJ2-5, with a possible D match to TRBD2 (6 bases). This CDR3 region has 14 residues. With 7 bases removed from V and 2 bases from J, the gap between germline ends came to 14 bases. Germline V gives CDR1 MNHEY, CDR2 SVGEGT. For the CDR3, the DNA is TGTGCCAGCACCTATAGCGGCGCACAAGAGACCCAGTACTAT. It encodes CASTYSGAQETQYY.

As for this clonotype: This sequence may be a read error, since a much larger clone differs from it by one base. The genes are TRBV12-3 or TRBV12-4 and TRBJ1-1, with a weak D call TRBD1 (6 bases). This CDR3 has 14 residues. Trimming pared 4 bases from V and 4 bases from J, leaving 13 bases between. The CDR3 nucleotides read TGTGCCAGCAGTTCCGTCTCAGGGGCCACTGAAGCTTTCTTT. It encodes CASSSVSGATEAFF.

The rearrangement joins TRBV11-2 to TRBJ1-4, with no clear D. CDR3 length equals 16 residues. Germline assignment: CDR1 SGHAT and CDR2 FQNNGV. Trimming left V 1 base short and J 8 bases short, with 17 bases between. The CDR3 here is CASSLGLPSLGEKLFF. The CDR3 DNA reads TGTGCCAGCAGCTTAGGCCTCCCTTCCCTTGGAGAAAAACTGTTTTTT.

This clonotype is medium-sized by share. The chain joins TRBV11-3 to TRBJ2-3, with a possible D match to TRBD1 (5 bases). The V end was cut by 2 bases, the J end by 2 bases, with 8 bases between. The CDR3 contains 14 residues. Germline V lookup: CDR1 SGHNT, CDR2 YENEEA. As DNA, the CDR3 is TGTGCCAGCAGCTTAAGGACAACCACAGATACGCAGTATTTT. Protein sequence: CASSLRTTTDTQYF.

This clonotype appeared once. The CDR3 carries no conserved terminal phenylalanine or tryptophan, so it likely arises from a read error. The chain combines TRBV12-3 or TRBV12-4 with TRBJ1-4; unclear D gene. V was clipped by 3 bases and J by 7 bases, with 18 bases between them. The CDR3 consists of 16 residues. The CDR3 DNA reads TGTGCCAGCAGTTTGTTACCACTACGGGCTACTGAAAAACTGTTTTTG. Amino acids: CASSLLPLRATEKLFL.

This clonotype was detected ten times or more. V is TRBV4-1 and J is TRBJ2-7; D is possibly TRBD1 or TRBD2 (5 bases each). Between the trimmed V and J ends, which lost 4 bases and 2 bases, there was a span of 12 bases. From germline, CDR1 is MGHRA and CDR2 YSYEKL. This CDR3 region has 14 residues. This chain's CDR3 is CASSRDEGAYEQYF. The CDR3 DNA sequence: TGCGCCAGCAGCCGGGACGAAGGGGCCTACGAGCAGTACTTC.

In the case of this clonotype: Relative to the germline gene, one junction end is altered; a read error may explain this. J is TRBJ2-3 and V is TRBV18; no firm D call. CDR3 size: 12 residues. Germline CDR1 is KGHSH and CDR2 is LQKENI. The CDR3 reads CAGSPSTDTQYF. The DNA of the CDR3 is TGTGCCGGCTCACCTAGCACAGATACGCAGTATTTT. The full variable domain, its missing parts supplied by reference TRBV18 and TRBJ2-3, is NAGVMQNPRHLVRRRGQEARLRCSPMKGHSHVYWYRQLPEEGLKFMVYLQKENIIDESGMPKERFSAEFPKEGPSILRIQQVVRGDSAAYFCAGSPSTDTQYFGPGTRLTVL.

With regard to this clonotype: Germline is not matched at one junction end, which may reflect a read error. This chain connects TRBV6-1 to TRBJ2-1, with a tentative D call TRBD2 (6 bases). Germline CDR1 reads MNHNS; CDR2 reads SASEGT. The CDR3 is 16 amino acids. The DNA of the CDR3 is TGTGTCAGCAGACCAGGACTGGCGGGAATGAACAATGAGCAGTTCTTC. Its protein product is CVSRPGLAGMNNEQFF.

The V gene is TRBV20-1, the J gene TRBJ2-1, with TRBD2 identical over 7 bases. V dropped 4 bases and J dropped 2; count of bases not matched to a gene: 5. This CDR3 comprises 14 residues. Germline V gene sequence: CDR1 DFQATT, CDR2 SNEGSKA (reference sequence). DNA for the CDR3: TGCAGTGCTACGGGACTAACGGCCTACAATGAGCAGTTCTTC. It codes for CSATGLTAYNEQFF.

A word on this clonotype: One end of the junction does not line up with germline, which may come from a read error. CDR3 sequence: CASNYGRTHIDTQYF. In DNA, the CDR3 is TGTGCCAGCAATTACGGCAGGACTCATATAGATACGCAGTATTTT. The chain joins TRBV6-2 or TRBV6-3 to TRBJ2-3; a weak D match, TRBD2 (5 bases). The CDR3 covers 15 residues. Germline V gene sequence: CDR1 MNHEY, CDR2 SVGEGT.

The V gene is TRBV5-1, the J gene TRBJ2-7, with D tentatively TRBD1 (5 bases). Germline CDR1 and CDR2: SGHRS and YFSETQ. The CDR3 totals 15 residues. Trimming stripped 5 bases from V and 5 bases from J, with 20 bases between. CDR3 region: CASSFLGASGNEQYV. The CDR3 coding sequence is TGCGCCAGCAGTTTCCTTGGGGCATCGGGTAACGAGCAGTACGTC.

With respect to this clonotype: The germline gene is not matched at one end of the junction; a read error may be the cause. The rearrangement joins TRBV11-3 to TRBJ2-7, with no clear D. Looked up from germline, CDR1 is SGHNT and CDR2 is YENEEA. The CDR3 is made up of 12 amino acids. CDR3 sequence reads: CASSLNSYEQYF. The DNA for the CDR3 is TGTGCAAGCAGCTTAAACAGTTACGAGCAGTACTTC.

This sequence joins TRBV29-1 and TRBJ2-1; 8 bases align to TRBD2. Trimming removed 1 base from V and 7 bases from J; junction bases left unmatched: 9. The CDR3 loop spans 15 amino acids. Germline-derived CDR1 and CDR2 are SQVTM and ANQGSEA. The CDR3 here is CSVEVLTSEINEQFF. Here the CDR3 DNA reads TGCAGCGTTGAAGTCCTGACTAGCGAGATTAATGAGCAGTTCTTC.

The rearrangement uses TRBV24-1 and TRBJ2-5, with 9 bases fitting TRBD1. J was trimmed by 5 bases and V by 2 bases; bases with no gene match: 5. The CDR3 has 15 amino acids. Germline V CDR1 and CDR2: KGHDR, SFDVKD. DNA of the CDR3: TGTGCCACCAGTGATTATACAGGGGGCGGCGAGACCCAGTACTTC. Amino acids: CATSDYTGGGETQYF.

As for this clonotype: At one end, the junction sequence differs from germline, possibly due to a read error. The chain couples TRBV29-1 to TRBJ2-1; 13 bases align to TRBD2. Germline V CDR1 and CDR2: SQVTM, ANQGSEA. The CDR3 runs 21 residues. CDR3: CSVLGFPGTSGMTSSYNEQFF. CDR3 nucleotides: TGTAGCGTTCTAGGGTTCCCCGGGACTAGCGGGATGACAAGCTCCTACAATGAGCAGTTCTTC.